A selection of T cell receptor beta chains follows, all from one sample in a study of identical twins. Via MiXCR, TCRdb re-called the 5' RACE reads, giving one row per CDR3 protein. Among approximately 600,000 distinct CDR3 sequences, roughly 6.6% were seen once, and the ten largest hold 1.6%. The data also belong to a second study, concerning yellow fever vaccine responses in identical twins.

Sequencing was done on a sample of PBMCs. Receptors were obtained from a young woman in good health. The conserved cysteine and the conserved F or W are not part of the CDR3 here. Where a row states a size, it is once, few, many or the class of an expanded clone; other rows omit it.

clone size: .
V gene: TRBV20-1
J gene: TRBJ2-3
CDR3 protein: SIDGGRAQDTQY

clone size: few
V gene: TRBV6-1
J gene: TRBJ1-6
CDR3 protein: ASRGRQSPLH

clone size: .
V gene: TRBV20-1
J gene: TRBJ2-3
CDR3 protein: SARDSRLAGGKLTDTQY

clone size: few
V gene: TRBV28
J gene: TRBJ1-5
CDR3 protein: ASSKGQSNQPQH

clone size: few
V gene: TRBV7-9
J gene: TRBJ2-3
CDR3 protein: ASSSPEQRDTQY

clone size: many
V gene: TRBV3-1
J gene: TRBJ2-3
CDR3 protein: ASSQVVSTSGSTDTQY

clone size: .
V gene: TRBV20-1
J gene: TRBJ1-4
CDR3 protein: SAWGTDRNEKLF

clone size: many
V gene: TRBV20-1
J gene: TRBJ2-7
CDR3 protein: SDPRDSKFHEQY

clone size: few
V gene: TRBV29-1
J gene: TRBJ1-2
CDR3 protein: SVEESPYGYT

clone size: few
V gene: TRBV27
J gene: TRBJ1-6
CDR3 protein: ASRTGTRGNSPLH

clone size: .
V gene: TRBV6-5
J gene: TRBJ1-1
CDR3 protein: ASSYPPGRPNTEAF

clone size: .
V gene: TRBV29-1
J gene: TRBJ2-1
CDR3 protein: SVGPGYEQF

clone size: .
V gene: TRBV7-2
J gene: TRBJ2-3
CDR3 protein: ASSPVAGTGPDTQY

clone size: few
V gene: TRBV5-1
J gene: TRBJ2-1
CDR3 protein: ASSLAGQGIRQF

clone size: .
V gene: TRBV3-1
J gene: TRBJ2-7
CDR3 protein: ASSRSVSSYEQY

clone size: few
V gene: TRBV18
J gene: TRBJ1-1
CDR3 protein: ASFRGGNTEAF

clone size: few
V gene: TRBV6-1
J gene: TRBJ2-2
CDR3 protein: ASINRGPNTGELF

clone size: .
V gene: TRBV20-1
J gene: TRBJ1-2
CDR3 protein: SAREEGTRVLANYGYT

clone size: .
V gene: TRBV10-1
J gene: TRBJ2-1
CDR3 protein: ASSESVAGGQDEQF

clone size: few
V gene: TRBV28
J gene: TRBJ2-5
CDR3 protein: ASNLRAPPGTQY

clone size: .
V gene: TRBV20-1
J gene: TRBJ2-1
CDR3 protein: SAAGLAAYNEQF

clone size: few
V gene: TRBV20-1
J gene: TRBJ1-2
CDR3 protein: SANPTSGNGYT